The 7 T cell receptor beta chains below come from one sample, sequenced in a study of OX40 agonist ivuxolimab in advanced cancers. Method: immunoSEQ multiplex PCR; TCRdb's copy keeps in-frame clones and lacks some. In the table there are roughly 10,000 clones, roughly 86% of which are singletons. Sequencing used CD4+ or CD8+ T cells sorted from blood, obtained in a trial of the OX40 agonist ivuxolimab. Receptors were obtained from an adult with an advanced solid tumor such as melanoma, head and neck, liver or kidney cancer.

In its sample, this clone was seen a few times. Here the CDR3 reads CASSLKVGTGGSETQYF. The CDR3 coding sequence is TGTGCCAGCAGCTTAAAAGTTGGGACAGGGGGATCAGAGACCCAGTACTTC. V gene TRBV7-3 combines with J gene TRBJ2-5; TRBD1 matches at 11 bases. Germline V gives CDR1 SGHTA, CDR2 FQGTGA. This CDR3 has 17 amino acids. The V segment lost 1 base and the J segment 4 bases; nucleotides outside the gene matches: 8.

A remark on this clone: A junction boundary mismatches the germline segment, possibly from a read error. The chain links TRBV5-3 to TRBJ1-5; tentatively, D is TRBD1 (6 bases). TRBV5-3 is flagged as an ORF with uncertain function. The CDR3 runs 14 residues. Written as DNA, the CDR3 is TGTGCCAGCAGCTTGGCGGGGGCAGGTCAGCCCCAGCATTTT. This codes for CASSLAGAGQPQHF.

The genes are TRBV20-1 and TRBJ1-5; D call uncertain. Germline V CDR1 and CDR2: DFQATT, SNEGSKA (reference sequence). The V and J ends lost 5 bases and 11 bases respectively, with 4 bases between them. This CDR3 has 8 residues. The CDR3 reads CSASSQHF. The CDR3 DNA sequence: TGCAGTGCTTCCTCCCAGCATTTT.

The rearrangement links TRBV19 to TRBJ2-1; 11 bases agree with TRBD1. Germline-derived CDR1 and CDR2 are LNHDA and SQIVND (reference sequence). Trimming at V came to 3 bases and at J to 7 bases, leaving 5 bases not matched to a gene. The CDR3 runs 15 residues. CDR3 in amino acids: CASSIGTGGGNEQFF. The DNA for the CDR3 is TGTGCCAGTAGTATCGGGACAGGGGGTGGGAATGAGCAGTTCTTC. Based on the CDR3 plus reference TRBV19 and TRBJ2-1, the full variable domain is DGGITQSPKYLFRKEGQNVTLSCEQNLNHDAMYWYRQDPGQGLRLIYYSQIVNDFQKGDIAEGYSVSREKKESFPLTVTSAQKNPTAFYLCASSIGTGGGNEQFFGPGTRLTVL.

The CDR3 spells CSADGHNEQFF. The CDR3 DNA reads TGCAGTGCGGACGGACACAATGAGCAGTTCTTC. The chain joins TRBV20-1 to TRBJ2-1; D is uncertain. The CDR3 length is 11 residues. V lost 6 bases and J lost 5, with 8 bases in between. CDR1 is DFQATT, CDR2 SNEGSKA, per germline (reference sequence).

This chain links TRBV27 with TRBJ2-7, with a weak D call TRBD1 (6 bases). This CDR3 is built from 15 residues. The germline V gene encodes CDR1 MNHEY and CDR2 SMNVEV (reference sequence). The V and J ends lost 5 bases and 5 bases respectively, with 19 bases between them. CDR3 amino acids: CASSLMDSFSDEQYF. The DNA of the CDR3 is TGTGCCAGCAGTCTGATGGACAGTTTTAGCGACGAGCAGTACTTC.

The V gene is TRBV13, the J gene TRBJ2-3, with TRBD2 identical over 10 bases. V was pared by 0 bases and J by 4 bases, with 4 bases of the junction left unmatched. Per germline, CDR1 PRHDT and CDR2 FYEKMQ (reference sequence). The CDR3 has 16 residues. The CDR3 sequence is CASSLGSGGASDTQYF. In nucleotides, the CDR3 is TGTGCCAGCAGCTTAGGGAGCGGGGGGGCCTCAGATACGCAGTATTTT.